This T cell receptor (beta chain) comes out of a study of shared clonotypes between healthy human individuals. Study-level information: CD4 naive and memory got three plates each, CD8 naive two, CD8 memory one. General observations from the study: Generation probabilities of non-shared clonotypes were lower (relative to those shared by all four donors). In this cohort, only blood was sampled, and tissue repertoires likely differ.

Germline CDR1 reads MNHNS; CDR2 reads SASEGT. The length of the CDR3 is 15 residues. The germline V and J ends were trimmed by 2 bases and 0 bases, with 10 bases remaining between them. Profiled with immunoSEQ multiplex PCR; TCRdb holds only in-frame clones, not every one. Among around 1.5 million clones, 95% to 99% were seen once, and the ten largest hold less than 0.55%. In regard to this clone: What it binds is not known.

The specimen sequenced was naive CD4+ T cells sorted from blood. The subset here: CD45RA+ positively selected. The genes are TRBV6-1 and TRBJ2-5; no clear D. This clonotype was obtained from a man aged 30-40 years in good health. CDR3: CASSETTGYQETQYF. The CDR3 DNA reads TGTGCCAGCAGTGAAACGACTGGGTACCAAGAGACCCAGTACTTC.